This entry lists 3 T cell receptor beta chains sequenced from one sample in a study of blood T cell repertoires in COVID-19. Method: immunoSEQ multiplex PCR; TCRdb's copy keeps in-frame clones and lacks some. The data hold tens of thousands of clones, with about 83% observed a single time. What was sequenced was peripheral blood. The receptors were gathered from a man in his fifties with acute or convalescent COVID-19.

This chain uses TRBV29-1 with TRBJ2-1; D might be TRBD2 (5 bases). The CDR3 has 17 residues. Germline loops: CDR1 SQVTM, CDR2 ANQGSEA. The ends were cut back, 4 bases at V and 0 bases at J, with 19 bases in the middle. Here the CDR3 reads CSVGFGQRLSSYNEQFF. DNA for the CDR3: TGCAGCGTTGGTTTCGGGCAGCGGCTTTCCTCCTACAATGAGCAGTTCTTC.

The CDR3, as DNA: TGCGCCAGCAGACTCAACTCCTACGAGCAGTACTTC. Its translation: CASRLNSYEQYF. The V call is TRBV5-1, the J call TRBJ2-7; no clear D. V lost 5 bases and J 0 bases, leaving 6 bases between the germline ends. Per germline, CDR1 SGHRS and CDR2 YFSETQ. CDR3 length equals 12 residues.

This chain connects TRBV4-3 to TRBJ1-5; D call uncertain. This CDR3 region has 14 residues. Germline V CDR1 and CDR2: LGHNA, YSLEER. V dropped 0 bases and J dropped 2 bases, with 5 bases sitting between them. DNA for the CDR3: TGCGCCAGCAGCCAAGATTGGCGCAATCAGCCCCAGCATTTT. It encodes CASSQDWRNQPQHF.